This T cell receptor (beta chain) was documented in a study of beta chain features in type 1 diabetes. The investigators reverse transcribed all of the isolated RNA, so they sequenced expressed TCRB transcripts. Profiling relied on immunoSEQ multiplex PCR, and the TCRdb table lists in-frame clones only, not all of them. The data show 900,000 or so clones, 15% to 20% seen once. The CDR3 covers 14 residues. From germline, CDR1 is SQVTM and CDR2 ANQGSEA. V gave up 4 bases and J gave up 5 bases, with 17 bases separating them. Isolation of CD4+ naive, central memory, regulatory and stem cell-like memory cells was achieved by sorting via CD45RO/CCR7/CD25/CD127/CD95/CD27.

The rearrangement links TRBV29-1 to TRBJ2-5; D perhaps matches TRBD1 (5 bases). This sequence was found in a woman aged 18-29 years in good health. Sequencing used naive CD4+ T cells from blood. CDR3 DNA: TGCAGCGTTGGTCCCAAGGGGCGTTGGGAGACCCAGTACTTC. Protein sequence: CSVGPKGRWETQYF.